This TCR beta chain was identified in a study of Graves' ophthalmopathy and Graves' hyperthyroidism. Study results and caveats: A model of 13 signatures distinguished ophthalmopathy from stable hyperthyroidism at around 90% sensitivity and roughly 80% specificity. Among expanded thyroid clonotypes above 0.001 frequency, most also occurred in blood.

Scientists amplified the TCR beta CDR3 regions from RNA transcripts. The first round was an RT-PCR with HTBI primers, and the second round was a multiplex PCR. TCRdb reprocessed the multiplex PCR reads with MiXCR, giving one entry per CDR3 protein. Of 680,000 or so distinct CDR3 sequences in the sample, about 24% were seen once. Stable hyperthyroidism referred to disease that showed no ophthalmopathy within 18 months of follow-up. This clonotype was seen ten or more times. Antigen unknown. Sequencing used peripheral blood. This clonotype was sampled from a woman between 18 and 30 years old with stable Graves' hyperthyroidism. Some clones in this sample may be carry-over from other donors' samples.

CDR3 sequence: CASSRGGGTEAFF. In DNA form, the CDR3 reads TGTGCCAGCAGTCGGGGAGGTGGCACTGAAGCTTTCTTT. This sequence joins TRBV12-3 or TRBV12-4 and TRBJ1-1; unclear D gene. The V and J ends lost 5 bases and 4 bases respectively, with 11 bases between them. This CDR3 has 13 residues.